The entry below gives a single T cell receptor (beta chain) sequence along with its context. Antigen unknown. It may be a read error: a sequence one base away is much more abundant. RNA transcripts were the source from which TCR beta CDR3 regions were amplified. Second-round multiplex PCR followed a first-round RT-PCR using HTBI primers. A single record per CDR3 protein comes from TCRdb applying MiXCR to the multiplex PCR reads. The sample holds around 660,000 distinct CDR3 sequences; under 50% are singletons and the top ten take around 3.3%. Germline CDR1 reads DFQATT; CDR2 reads SNEGSKA (reference sequence). CDR3 length: 14 residues. For donors with ophthalmopathy, the disease showed moderate-to-severe activity, reached CAS ≥3 and NOSPECS ≥4, and had lasted under 3 months. Thyroid ultrasound, orbital computed tomography, TRAb, serum thyroxine and clinical symptoms formed the basis of diagnosis. The data were obtained in a study of Graves' ophthalmopathy and Graves' hyperthyroidism. Whole-study context: At initial diagnosis, peripheral blood was obtained, and this preceded any treatment.

Study-wide points: Ophthalmopathy progression was predicted by the model at less than 71% sensitivity and less than 80% specificity.

The chain joins TRBV20-1 to TRBJ1-4; D might be TRBD1 (5 bases). The sequence was collected from an adult man with Graves' ophthalmopathy. The specimen sequenced was peripheral blood. CDR3: CSASRQGGVEKLLF. CDR3 sequence (DNA): TGCAGTGCTAGTCGTCAGGGCGGAGTGGAAAAACTGCTTTTT.